This TCR beta chain was found in a study of cytotoxic CD8 clonotypes in ibrutinib-treated CLL. The overall study: The sample average was about 260,000 productive templates and tens of thousands of productive rearrangements.

Here immunoSEQ multiplex PCR was the method, and the copy in TCRdb shows in-frame clones only, minus some. The sample shows approximately 84,000 clones, 70% to 90% of them seen only once. In its sample, this clone was seen once. The sample consisted of PBMCs, taken before ibrutinib treatment. The sequence came from a human donor with chronic lymphocytic leukemia.

The CDR3 nucleotides read TGTGCCAGCAGCTTAAGGGGACAGGGGGCCCGGGATACGCAGTATTTT. Protein product: CASSLRGQGARDTQYF. The genes are TRBV11-3 and TRBJ2-3; 12 positions agree with TRBD1. The CDR3 runs to 16 residues. Trimming cost V 2 bases and J 6 bases; bases outside gene matches: 6. Germline-derived CDR1 and CDR2 are SGHNT and YENEEA.